Detailed here is one TCR beta chain. Its antigen is not identified. The authors took PBMCs from over 8.5 ml fresh peripheral blood. TCR beta CDR3 region amplification was performed from RNA transcripts. The HTBI primer set was used in a first-round RT-PCR of the TCR CDR3. TCRdb redid the calling of the multiplex PCR reads with MiXCR, one entry per CDR3 protein. The sample has about 180,000 distinct CDR3 sequences, about 18% seen once. The data are from a study of T cells in Graves' hyperthyroidism and ophthalmopathy. Overall study findings and caveats: Ophthalmopathy got predicted by the model a median approximately 6.4 months before its onset. Most clonotypes that expanded in the thyroid above 0.001 also showed up in blood.

V was clipped by 3 bases and J by 0 bases, with 9 bases between them. This CDR3 is 14 amino acids long. The germline CDR1 and CDR2 sequences are DFQATT and SNEGSKA (reference sequence). This chain links TRBV20-1 with TRBJ1-3; a weak D match, TRBD1 (5 bases). The TCR was taken from a woman aged 45-60 years with Graves' hyperthyroidism. The specimen was blood. The CDR3 sequence is CSASGASSGNTIYF. CDR3 nucleotide sequence: TGCAGTGCTAGTGGGGCAAGCTCTGGAAACACCATATATTTT.